These T cell receptor beta chains were read from a single sample in a study of neoadjuvant anti-PD-1 for oral cavity cancer. The method was immunoSEQ multiplex PCR; TCRdb's version includes in-frame clones alone and lacks a portion of them. The sample consists of around 16,000 clones, roughly 70% of them appearing once. This sample comprised PBMCs, obtained before nivolumab (anti-PD-1) treatment. The receptors originated from a person aged 35-79 years with oral cavity squamous cell carcinoma. Each CDR3 is given with its conserved first and last residue. D genes are given only for firm matches. Not all rows give a size; the values are once, few, many and, for expanded clones, a class.

V	J	D	size	DNA	CDR3
TRBV2	TRBJ1-2	TRBD1	few	TGTGCCATACGAGAGCAACAGGGGATAGGCGGCTACACCTTC	CAIREQQGIGGYTF
TRBV10-3	TRBJ2-1	-	-	TGTGCCATCAGTGAGTCAGGTGTCGGCGGTGAGTTCTTC	CAISESGVGGEFF
TRBV9	TRBJ2-7	-	-	TGTGCCAGCAGCGCGACGACCCAACTCCACGAGCAGTACTTC	CASSATTQLHEQYF
TRBV6-1	TRBJ1-5	TRBD1	-	TGTGCCAGCAGTCCTGACAGGGGTCACAATCAGCCCCAGCATTTT	CASSPDRGHNQPQHF
TRBV2	TRBJ2-7	-	-	TGTGCCAGCAGTCGCGCCGGCAGTAGCTCCTACGAGCAGTACTTC	CASSRAGSSSYEQYF
TRBV19	TRBJ1-5	-	few	TGTGCCAGTAGTAACGCAGTGGGGGGACAGCCCCAGCATTTT	CASSNAVGGQPQHF
TRBV11-2	TRBJ1-2	-	-	TGTGCCAGCAGCCCTCTTGGGAGGGCCGTTTATGGCTACACCTTC	CASSPLGRAVYGYTF
TRBV6-4	TRBJ2-3	TRBD2	-	TGTGCCAGCAGGAGAGCGGGGGGCACAGATACGCAGTATTTT	CASRRAGGTDTQYF
TRBV5-6	TRBJ2-3	TRBD2	-	TGTGCCAGCAGCCGATTACTAGCGGGAAACACAGATACGCAGTATTTT	CASSRLLAGNTDTQYF
TRBV9	TRBJ1-1	TRBD1	-	TGTGCCAGCAGCGTAGTCCCCCCCGGGACAGCACACACTGAAGCTTTCTTT	CASSVVPPGTAHTEAFF
TRBV11-2	TRBJ2-7	-	-	TGTGCCAGCAGCGACCGGGCTGTCTACGAGCAGTACTTC	CASSDRAVYEQYF
TRBV2	TRBJ2-7	-	-	TGTGCCAGCAGCCCGTGGACCGACTCCTACGAGCAGTACTTC	CASSPWTDSYEQYF
TRBV4-1	TRBJ2-1	TRBD2	-	TGCGCCAGCAGCCAGGGGAGTCTAGCGGGAGTTTTCAATGAGCAGTTCTTC	CASSQGSLAGVFNEQFF
TRBV28	TRBJ2-7	-	-	TGTGCCAGCACGAGAGGAGGCGCCTACGAGCAGTACTTC	CASTRGGAYEQYF
TRBV4-1	TRBJ1-2	-	few	TGCGCCAGCAGCCTGAGGCTAGGTGATGGCTACACCTTC	CASSLRLGDGYTF
TRBV19	TRBJ1-5	-	-	TGTGCCAGTAGCATGGGGCCACTGGTTAATCGGCCCCAGCATTTT	CASSMGPLVNRPQHF
TRBV5-1	TRBJ1-2	TRBD1	-	TGCGCCAGCAGCCCGGGTGATGCAGGGGGCTATGGCTACACCTTC	CASSPGDAGGYGYTF
TRBV5-1	TRBJ2-3	TRBD2	-	TGCGCCAGCAGCTTGACTAGCGGGGGAGTGGGCACAGATACGCAGTATTTT	CASSLTSGGVGTDTQYF
TRBV7-8	TRBJ1-1	TRBD1	-	TGTGCCAGCAGCTACACCGGGACAGGGTTGGGTGAAGCTTTCTTT	CASSYTGTGLGEAFF
TRBV7-9	TRBJ1-1	-	few	TGTGCCAGCAGCTTAACAGTGAACACTGAAGCTTTCTTT	CASSLTVNTEAFF
TRBV7-8	TRBJ1-5	TRBD1	-	TGTGCCAGCAGCTTAGCAAACAGGGGGGTCGATCAGCCCCAGCATTTT	CASSLANRGVDQPQHF
TRBV15	TRBJ1-5	-	-	TGTGCCACCAGCAGAGATCTGGCGGGGGACAGCAATCAGCCCCAGCATTTT	CATSRDLAGDSNQPQHF
TRBV5-6	TRBJ1-1	TRBD1	-	TGTGCCAGCAGCTTGGGACAGGGCTACACTGAAGCTTTCTTT	CASSLGQGYTEAFF
TRBV30	TRBJ2-4	-	-	TGTGCCTGGAGTGTACTTCCCCGGAACATTCAGTACTTC	CAWSVLPRNIQYF
TRBV19	TRBJ2-2	-	-	TGTGCCAGTAGTGCACAGGCGTACACCGGGGAGCTGTTTTTT	CASSAQAYTGELFF
TRBV25-1	TRBJ2-1	TRBD2	few	TGTGCCAGCAGTACCCATCGGGCTAGCGGGGAAGGGAACAATGAGCAGTTCTTC	CASSTHRASGEGNNEQFF
TRBV19	TRBJ2-5	TRBD2	-	TGTGCCAGTAGTAAACTAGCGGGAGGGCCGGAGACCCAGTACTTC	CASSKLAGGPETQYF
TRBV9	TRBJ1-2	-	few	TGTGCCAGCAGCGTAGACCAAAACTATGGCTACACCTTC	CASSVDQNYGYTF
TRBV11-2	TRBJ2-3	-	-	TGTGCCAGCAGCTTATCGGGAGATACGCAGTATTTT	CASSLSGDTQYF
TRBV6-5	TRBJ1-5	TRBD1	-	TGTGCCAGCAGTGACACAGGGGTTAGGCAGCCCCAGCATTTT	CASSDTGVRQPQHF
TRBV7-9	TRBJ2-7	-	-	TGTGCCAGCAGCCCCGAGGCGGGCCGTTACGAGCAGTACTTC	CASSPEAGRYEQYF
TRBV30	TRBJ2-2	TRBD1	-	TGTGCCTGGAGGGAGCAGGGGGTAGGAACCGGGGAGCTGTTTTTT	CAWREQGVGTGELFF
TRBV6-6	TRBJ1-1	-	-	TGTGCCAGCCGGGGGGGGCCGGCGAACACTGAAGCTTTCTTT	CASRGGPANTEAFF
TRBV2	TRBJ1-2	-	-	TGTGCCAGCAGCCAGGACAGAGGCTACACCTTC	CASSQDRGYTF
TRBV4-1	TRBJ2-1	TRBD2	-	TGCGCCAGCAACAAACTAGCGGGAGCCAATGAGCAGTTCTTC	CASNKLAGANEQFF
TRBV6-5	TRBJ1-1	-	-	TGTGCCAGCAGCCAGGGACTTTGGAACACTGAAGCTTTCTTT	CASSQGLWNTEAFF
TRBV9	TRBJ1-1	-	-	TGTGCCAGCAGCGACGGGCAGGGAGGCACTGAAGCTTTCTTT	CASSDGQGGTEAFF
TRBV5-1	TRBJ2-1	TRBD2	-	TGCGCCAGCAGCCGAACGACCCCGGGACTAGCGAGAAGCTCCTACAATGAGCAGTTCTTC	CASSRTTPGLARSSYNEQFF
TRBV7-9	TRBJ2-1	TRBD2	-	TGTGCCAGCAGCTCTAGCGGGAGTCCCTACAATGAGCAGTTCTTC	CASSSSGSPYNEQFF
TRBV2	TRBJ1-2	-	few	TGTGCCAGCCGACAGGAGGACTATGGCTACACCTTC	CASRQEDYGYTF
TRBV6-1	TRBJ2-5	-	-	TGTGCCAGCAGTGAAATACCGGGCTCACAAGAGACCCAGTACTTC	CASSEIPGSQETQYF
TRBV20-1	TRBJ1-4	-	-	TGCAGTGCGATAAATGAAAAACTGTTTTTT	CSAINEKLFF
TRBV10-3	TRBJ1-4	-	-	TGTGCCATCAGTGGGGGTGATGAAAAACTGTTTTTT	CAISGGDEKLFF
TRBV7-2	TRBJ2-5	-	-	TGTGCCAGCAGTCCGGTGAGAGGGGTCGGCGAGACCCAGTACTTC	CASSPVRGVGETQYF
TRBV15	TRBJ1-4	-	once	TGTGCCACCAGCAGAGATCTCGGCAGATTAGAAAAACTGTTTTTT	CATSRDLGRLEKLFF
TRBV5-1	TRBJ2-1	TRBD2	-	TGCGCCAGCAGCCCACCCGGACTAGCTTCAAGGGATGAGCAGTTCTTC	CASSPPGLASRDEQFF
TRBV4-1	TRBJ2-5	TRBD2	-	TGCGCCAGCAGCCAAGGCCACAGCGGGGGTTCCGAGACCCAGTACTTC	CASSQGHSGGSETQYF
TRBV28	TRBJ1-2	-	-	TGTGCCAGCAGTTTAAGTACCCGGGGCGGTTTGAAAGGCTACACCTTC	CASSLSTRGGLKGYTF
TRBV27	TRBJ2-7	TRBD1	-	TGTGCCAGCAGTTTAGGGACAGCCTACGAGCAGTACTTC	CASSLGTAYEQYF
TRBV7-9	TRBJ1-1	-	few	TGTGCCAGCGAGTACCTGAGGGCTGAAGCTTTCTTT	CASEYLRAEAFF
TRBV6-1	TRBJ1-1	-	-	TGTGCCAGCAACGGACAGCTTGAAGCTTTCTTT	CASNGQLEAFF
TRBV7-8	TRBJ1-3	TRBD1	-	TGTGCCAGCAGCCCCGGACAGGGAATGAACACCATATATTTT	CASSPGQGMNTIYF
TRBV2	TRBJ2-5	TRBD1	-	TGTGCCAGCAGCCCGACAGGGCCCCAAGAGACCCAGTACTTC	CASSPTGPQETQYF
TRBV7-8	TRBJ1-1	TRBD1	-	TGTGCCAGCAGCAGGGACAGGGGGCTTAGGACTGAAGCTTTCTTT	CASSRDRGLRTEAFF
TRBV5-4	TRBJ2-5	-	-	TGTGCCAGCAGCTTGGGGGGGATGATTAAAGAGACCCAGTACTTC	CASSLGGMIKETQYF
TRBV7-8	TRBJ2-7	-	-	TGTGCCAGCAGCTATAGCAGCAGGTTCCTCCTAGACGAGCAGTACTTC	CASSYSSRFLLDEQYF
TRBV15	TRBJ1-5	TRBD1	-	TGTGCCACCAGCAGAGATCTTTGGCAATTTGACAGGGGGGGGAATCAGCCCCAGCATTTT	CATSRDLWQFDRGGNQPQHF
TRBV28	TRBJ1-5	TRBD1	-	TGTGCCAGCAGTTCCGGACAGGGCGATCAGCCCCAGCATTTT	CASSSGQGDQPQHF
TRBV5-1	TRBJ2-1	TRBD2	-	TGCGCCAGCAGCTTGGCCGGGGCGGGAGCCGTCAATGAGCAGTTCTTC	CASSLAGAGAVNEQFF